The TCR beta chain described here comes from a study of blood T cell repertoires in COVID-19. Study at large: The United States, Italy and Spain provided the acute and convalescent COVID-19 samples. Sample material is recorded as cDNA or gDNA derived from T cells, B-cell-depleted T cells, or PBMCs.

Original handling: Reference gene primer amplification in the assay estimated nucleated cell counts. TCRdb's copy holds only in-frame clones and misses some; the assay was immunoSEQ multiplex PCR. V and J calls plus clone size are reproduced from that table; the DNA served to infer D and trimming. The sample lists 100,000 to 150,000 clones; more than 75% were seen once. The CDR3 contains 14 residues. Germline loops: CDR1 LGHDT, CDR2 YNNKEL (reference sequence). V was clipped by 3 bases and J by 1 base, with 8 bases between them. J is TRBJ2-3 and V is TRBV3-1 (or the pseudogene TRBV3-2); D gene unclear. This TCR derives from a man between 45 and 60 years old with acute or convalescent COVID-19. Sequencing was carried out using peripheral blood. CDR3 coding DNA: TGTGCCAGCAGCCACTGGGCCGGCACAGATACGCAGTATTTT. This sequence encodes CASSHWAGTDTQYF.